The 22 T cell receptor beta chains below all came from one sample that was sequenced in a study of beta chain features in type 1 diabetes. Expressed TCRB transcripts were sequenced because the entire RNA isolate underwent reverse transcription. This table comes from immunoSEQ multiplex PCR, and its TCRdb copy is limited to in-frame clones, with some not included. The sample consists of 300,000 or so clones, approximately 8% of them appearing once. Sequenced material: central memory CD4+ T cells from blood. These receptors originate from a woman aged 18-35 years in good health.

The J gene is TRBJ2-1, the V gene TRBV11-1; unclear D gene. Trimming took 5 bases from V and 7 from J, leaving 15 bases between them. The length of the CDR3 is 14 residues. Germline lookup yields CDR1 SGHAT and CDR2 FQDESV (reference sequence). CDR3 sequence: CASSLGSGRNEQFF. DNA of the CDR3: TGTGCCAGCAGCCTGGGTAGTGGTCGGAATGAGCAGTTCTTC.

The table lists this clone with a count of one. The V gene is TRBV28, the J gene TRBJ2-3; 7 bases map to TRBD1. Germline V gives CDR1 MDHEN, CDR2 SYDVKM. Losses at the gene ends were 8 bases for V and 0 bases for J; bases not matched to a gene: 5. The CDR3 is 14 residues long. The CDR3 sequence is CASSSGQSTDTQYF. The CDR3 DNA sequence: TGTGCCAGCTCCTCGGGACAGAGCACAGATACGCAGTATTTT.

Only a few counts were recorded for this clone. The chain employs TRBV7-6 and TRBJ2-3, with TRBD1 as a possible D gene (6 bases). The CDR3 consists of 14 residues. The V gene's germline CDR1 is SGHVS and CDR2 FNYEAQ. V gave up 5 bases and J gave up 6 bases, with 15 bases separating them. The CDR3 bases are TGTGCCAGCAGCCCCTTAACAGGGATCGATACGCAGTATTTT. It encodes CASSPLTGIDTQYF.

This clone was detected many times. The chain links TRBV4-3 to TRBJ2-7; 7 bases fit TRBD2. The V gene end was trimmed by 4 bases and the J gene end by 0 bases; junction bases not matched to a gene: 6. This CDR3 spans 15 amino acids. The germline V gene has CDR1 LGHNA and CDR2 YSLEER. CDR3 protein: CASSPWLADSYEQYF. In nucleotides, the CDR3 is TGCGCCAGCAGCCCCTGGCTAGCGGACTCCTACGAGCAGTACTTC.

The rearrangement links TRBV4-1 to TRBJ2-1; 9 bases fit TRBD2. CDR1 and CDR2 from the germline V gene are MGHRA and YSYEKL. The CDR3 is 15 amino acids. The trim removed 1 base at V and 9 bases at J, leaving 7 bases unmatched. For the CDR3, the DNA is TGCGCCAGCAGCCAAGGCGGGAGGGCCCGGATTGAGCAGTTCTTC. Encoded protein: CASSQGGRARIEQFF.

In its sample, this clone was seen a few times. CDR3 DNA: TGTGCCAGCAGCTTTACAGGGATCTACGAGCAGTACTTC. The encoded protein is CASSFTGIYEQYF. The rearrangement uses TRBV7-2 and TRBJ2-7; possible D gene TRBD1, 6 bases. Trimming took 3 bases from V and 3 from J, leaving 9 bases between them. The CDR3 length is 13 residues. Germline CDR1 reads SGHTA; CDR2 reads FQGNSA.

The sample holds a few counts of this clone. Here the CDR3 reads CASSSDGPTDTQYF. CDR3 bases: TGTGCCAGCAGCTCGGACGGCCCTACAGATACGCAGTATTTT. The chain has TRBV7-9 and TRBJ2-3, with unresolved D. Germline V gives CDR1 SEHNR, CDR2 FQNEAQ (reference sequence). The CDR3 contains 14 residues. Trimming removed 4 bases from V and 3 bases from J, with 11 bases in between.

The chain has TRBV9 and TRBJ2-1; 8 positions agree with TRBD2. V gave up 1 base and J gave up 7 bases; unmatched junction bases: 4. The V gene's germline CDR1 is SGDLS and CDR2 YYNGEE. This CDR3 spans 14 amino acids. The CDR3 nucleotides read TGTGCCAGCAGCGTACTTCCTAGCGGGAATGAGCAGTTCTTC. As protein: CASSVLPSGNEQFF.

V and J are TRBV6-6 and TRBJ2-1; D might be TRBD2 (6 bases). The CDR3 sequence is 13 residues long. The germline gives CDR1 MNHNY, CDR2 SVGAGI (reference sequence). V lost 2 bases, J lost 7 bases, and 9 bases lay in between. The CDR3 DNA reads TGTGCCAGCAGTTACCGCGGGGTAAATGAGCAGTTCTTC. This translates into CASSYRGVNEQFF.

This clone was seen at least ten times. V and J are TRBV10-3 and TRBJ2-7; 7 nucleotides align to TRBD1. The V segment lost 8 bases and the J segment 4 bases; nucleotides outside the gene matches: 8. This CDR3 is built from 13 residues. Germline CDR1 ENHRY, CDR2 SYGVKD. CDR3 amino acids: CAIGNRGRYEQYF. The DNA of the CDR3 is TGTGCCATCGGGAACAGGGGTCGGTACGAGCAGTACTTC.

This chain connects TRBV7-9 to TRBJ1-1; D is undetermined. CDR3 length: 13 residues. Trimming removed 5 bases at V and 4 bases at J, with 11 bases between. The germline gives CDR1 SEHNR, CDR2 FQNEAQ (reference sequence). The CDR3 bases are TGTGCCAGCAGCCCATTTCTAGGCACTGAAGCTTTCTTT. It translates to CASSPFLGTEAFF. Using reference TRBV7-9 and TRBJ1-1 for the parts outside the CDR3, the full variable domain is DTGVSQNPRHKITKRGQNVTFRCDPISEHNRLYWYRQTLGQGPEFLTYFQNEAQLEKSRLLSDRFSAERPKGSFSTLEIQRTEQGDSAMYLCASSPFLGTEAFFGQGTRLTVV.

This clone was seen more than once but under ten times. A much larger clone lies one base from this, so it may be a read error. The same CDR3 is also encoded by other DNA sequences in this sample. The chain carries TRBV23-1 and TRBJ2-5, with TRBD1 matching over 7 bases. TRBV23-1 is an open reading frame, and its role is uncertain. This CDR3 is built from 16 residues. Germline trimming cut 6 bases from V and 1 base from J; bases unmatched to any gene: 11. CDR3: CASSHAEQGIQETQYF. In nucleotides, the CDR3 is TGCGCCAGCAGCCACGCCGAACAGGGGATCCAAGAGACCCAGTACTTC.

CDR3 loop: CASSLALTYEQYF. The CDR3 DNA sequence: TGTGCCAGCAGCTTAGCGTTAACCTACGAGCAGTACTTC. The genes are TRBV7-6 and TRBJ2-7; no definite D call. Trimming cost V 0 bases and J 2 bases, with 5 bases left between them. The V gene's germline CDR1 is SGHVS and CDR2 FNYEAQ. The CDR3 has 13 amino acids.

This chain joins TRBV28 and TRBJ2-7; 10 bases are a match to TRBD2. CDR3 length: 16 amino acids. CDR1 is MDHEN and CDR2 is SYDVKM in the germline V gene. Trimming took 4 bases from V and 0 from J; bases not matched to a gene: 6. CDR3 region: CASSSPSGRSSYEQYF. CDR3 DNA: TGTGCCAGCAGTTCGCCTAGCGGGAGAAGCTCCTACGAGCAGTACTTC. The entire variable domain, with the rest obtained from reference TRBV28 and TRBJ2-7, is as follows: DVKVTQSSRYLVKRTGEKVFLECVQDMDHENMFWYRQDPGLGLRLIYFSYDVKMKEKGDIPEGYSVSREKKERFSLILESASTNQTSMYLCASSSPSGRSSYEQYFGPGTRLTVT.

In this sample, this clone turned up a few times. The sample has other DNA sequences that encode this CDR3 too. The V gene is TRBV25-1, the J gene TRBJ2-1; D is unclear. From germline, CDR1 is MGHDK and CDR2 SYGVNS. Trimming removed 5 bases from V and 9 bases from J, with 11 bases in between. This CDR3 region has 12 residues. CDR3 region: CASSHLRGEQFF. The CDR3 region has the DNA TGTGCCAGCAGTCACCTACGAGGTGAGCAGTTCTTC.

This clone was detected a few times. The chain recombines TRBV9 with TRBJ2-7; 9 positions agree with TRBD1. Germline CDR1 is SGDLS and CDR2 is YYNGEE. This CDR3 comprises 16 residues. Trimming at V came to 0 bases and at J to 7 bases, leaving 11 bases not matched to a gene. CDR3 residues: CASSVGLGQGFLEQYF. The CDR3 region has the DNA TGTGCCAGCAGCGTAGGTCTTGGACAGGGGTTTTTGGAGCAGTACTTC.

This chain connects TRBV5-6 to TRBJ2-7, with TRBD2 identical over 9 bases. This CDR3 spans 17 amino acids. Germline V gene sequence: CDR1 SGHDT, CDR2 YYEEEE. The V segment lost 6 bases and the J segment 3 bases; nucleotides outside the gene matches: 16. Here the CDR3 reads CASNERSILAGDYEQYF. CDR3 nucleotides: TGTGCCAGCAACGAAAGGTCGATTTTAGCGGGAGACTACGAGCAGTACTTC.

The rearrangement joins TRBV5-4 to TRBJ1-2, with no clear D. The V end was cut by 1 base, the J end by 4 bases, with 14 bases between. This CDR3 spans 15 amino acids. Germline values: CDR1 SGHNT, CDR2 YYREEE (reference sequence). CDR3: CASSLFSGGSYGYTF. The DNA of the CDR3 is TGTGCCAGCAGCTTGTTCAGTGGCGGGAGCTATGGCTACACCTTC. Variable domain in full (rest from reference TRBV5-4 and TRBJ1-2): ETGVTQSPTHLIKTRGQQVTLRCSSQSGHNTVSWYQQALGQGPQFIFQYYREEENGRGNFPPRFSGLQFPNYSSELNVNALELDDSALYLCASSLFSGGSYGYTFGSGTRLTVV.

The gene calls are TRBV21-1 and TRBJ2-1. TRBV21-1 is classified as a pseudogene. The length of the CDR3 is 11 residues. The CDR3 loop reads CASSKLGLQFF. The CDR3 DNA reads as TGTGCCAGCAGCAAACTAGGGCTCCAGTTCTTC.

This clone was detected only a few times. The gene calls are TRBV7-2 and TRBJ1-2; D remains unclear. V was trimmed by 2 bases and J by 4 bases, leaving 14 bases between them. The CDR3 sequence is 15 residues long. The germline gives CDR1 SGHTA, CDR2 FQGNSA. CDR3 nucleotides: TGTGCCAGCAGCTTATGGGGATTGGATAGCTATGGCTACACCTTC. It translates to CASSLWGLDSYGYTF.

This rearrangement joins TRBV7-9 to TRBJ2-1; the D is unclear. V was cut by 2 bases and J by 1 base, with 6 bases left in between. Germline V gene lookup returns CDR1 SEHNR and CDR2 FQNEAQ (reference sequence). The CDR3 totals 14 residues. CDR3 DNA sequence: TGTGCCAGCAGCTTATTGGTATCCTACAATGAGCAGTTCTTC. This sequence encodes CASSLLVSYNEQFF.

V gene TRBV9 combines with J gene TRBJ2-7, with D tentatively TRBD2 (7 bases). V lost 0 bases and J 5 bases, leaving 12 bases between the germline ends. The CDR3 is made up of 14 amino acids. Germline loops: CDR1 SGDLS, CDR2 YYNGEE. The DNA of the CDR3 is TGTGCCAGCAGCGTAGATCCGGGGGGCAACGAGCAGTACTTC. It encodes CASSVDPGGNEQYF.